This note documents a single T cell receptor (beta chain) sequence. This clone was seen many times. Which antigen it targets is not known. No much larger clone is present one base from it, and per-base qualities are unavailable. The sample is drawn from a study of blood T cell repertoires in COVID-19 (dated by TCRdb to 2020 to 2022). Broadly, across the study: Samples covering the acute and convalescent phases of COVID-19 were provided by collaborators in the United States, Italy and Spain. The material from the prospective study consisted of cDNA or gDNA derived from T cells, B-cell-depleted T cells, or PBMCs. The dataset comprised deeply sampled blood TCRbeta repertoires from subjects exposed to, actively infected with, or recovered from COVID-19. The repertoires were released in a freely available public database meant as a resource for research on the immune response to SARS-CoV-2. The samples were drawn from two sources: the first 160 participants of the ongoing ImmuneRACE study, and 1,200 or so subjects contributed by 6 global collaborators. The sample metadata nearly always contained a de-identified subject ID, COVID-19 status, age in years and sex. Where available, HLA class I and class II types were obtained from metadata supplied by the sample provider rather than from assay-based typing.

The collaborating institutions used their own protocols to collect whole blood in K2EDTA tubes. Collaborator samples were shipped for TCRbeta analysis as frozen whole blood, isolated PBMCs, or DNA extracted from either sample type. TCRbeta CDR3 regions were amplified from genomic DNA by means of the immunoSEQ Assay, a bias-controlled multiplex PCR. On the study's bioinformatics: The number of nucleated cells in each sample was estimated from the amplification of reference gene primers within the assay. To quantify the absolute abundance of each unique TCRbeta CDR3 rearrangement, sequence reads were collapsed and filtered. For each sample, productive Simpson clonality was calculated as the square root of Simpson's diversity index over productive rearrangements. TCRdb stores this immuneACCESS table with in-frame sequences only. Part of the clones is absent; in the studies checked, under half of the shortfall reflects unresolved V genes, and no reason is known for the rest. V and J calls and clone size are those listed in that table; D and trimming were worked out from the DNA. Here the sample has nearly 110,000 clones; around nine tenths occur a single time. Roughly 1.2% of the sample is taken by the ten largest.

Measured from the cysteine to the phenylalanine, the CDR3 is 17 residues long. The only DNA kept is the CDR3, 51 bases in frame from the first base. The V end loses 5 bases and the J end loses 1 base, and a stretch of 20 bases separates them. The germline V gene yields SGHTA for CDR1 and FQGNSA for CDR2. General conclusions and limits of the study: Clinical and demographic metadata were provided uncurated, with the amount varying by source and participant.

The V gene is TRBV7-2 and the J gene is TRBJ1-2; 5 matching bases give a weak D call of TRBD1. This sequence originates from a woman in her twenties or thirties with acute or convalescent COVID-19. What was sequenced was peripheral blood. CDR3 protein: CASSTSPTDPFNYGYTF. The nucleotide sequence is given as TGTGCCAGCAGCACCTCCCCGACAGATCCGTTTAACTATGGCTACACCTTC.